This TCR beta chain was recovered during a study of neurological immune-mediated disorders. There are many counts of this clonotype. The cDNA was synthesized by means of template-switch 5'RACE, which was carried out with 10-nucleotide random UMIs. One entry per CDR3 protein results from TCRdb running MiXCR on the 5' RACE reads. This table has roughly 50,000 distinct CDR3 sequences, around 16% appearing once. Healthy control participants comprised blood bank volunteers in Maryland, USA. The unsorted libraries originated from 2 million PBMCs that had been stored at -80 C. Per germline, CDR1 LGHDT and CDR2 YNNKEL (reference sequence). V trimming: 4 bases; J trimming: 4 bases; junction bases outside the gene matches: 4. The CDR3 extends over 13 amino acids.

The sequencing sample was made of PBMCs. This sequence joins TRBV3-1 and TRBJ2-7; 7 nucleotides match TRBD2. The sequence came from a man between 60 and 75 years old in good health. The CDR3: CASSPGLRYEQYF. CDR3 DNA: TGTGCCAGCAGCCCGGGACTACGGTACGAGCAGTACTTC.